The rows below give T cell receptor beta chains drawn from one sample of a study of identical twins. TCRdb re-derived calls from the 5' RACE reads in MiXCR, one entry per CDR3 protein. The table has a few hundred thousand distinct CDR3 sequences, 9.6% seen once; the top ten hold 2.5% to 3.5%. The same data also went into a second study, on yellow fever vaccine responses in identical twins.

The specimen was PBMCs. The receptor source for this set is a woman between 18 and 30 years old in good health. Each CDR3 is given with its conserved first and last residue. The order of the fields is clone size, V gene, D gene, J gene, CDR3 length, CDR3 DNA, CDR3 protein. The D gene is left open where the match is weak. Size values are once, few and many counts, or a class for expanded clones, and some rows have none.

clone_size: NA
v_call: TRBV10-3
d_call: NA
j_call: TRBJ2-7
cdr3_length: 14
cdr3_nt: TGTGCCATCAGACAGGGAGGCGATACCTACGAGCAGTACTTC
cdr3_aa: CAIRQGGDTYEQYF

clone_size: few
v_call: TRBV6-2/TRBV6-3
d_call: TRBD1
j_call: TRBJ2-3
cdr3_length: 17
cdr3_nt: TGTGCCAGCAGTCGAAGATGGACAGGGGTCATCACAGATACGCAGTATTTT
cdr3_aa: CASSRRWTGVITDTQYF

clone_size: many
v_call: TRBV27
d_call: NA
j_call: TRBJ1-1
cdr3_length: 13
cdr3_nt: TGTGCCAGCAGTTTATGGGGGGGGGCGGAAGCTTTCTTT
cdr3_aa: CASSLWGGAEAFF

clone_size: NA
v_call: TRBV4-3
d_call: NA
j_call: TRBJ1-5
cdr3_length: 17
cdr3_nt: TGCGCCAGCAGCCAAGATGCCGGACAGAACCAAAATCAGCCCCAGCATTTT
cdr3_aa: CASSQDAGQNQNQPQHF

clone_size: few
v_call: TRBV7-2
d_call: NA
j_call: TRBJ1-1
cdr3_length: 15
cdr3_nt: TGTGCCAGCAGCTTAACCGCCACCAAGAACACTGAAGCTTTCTTT
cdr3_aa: CASSLTATKNTEAFF

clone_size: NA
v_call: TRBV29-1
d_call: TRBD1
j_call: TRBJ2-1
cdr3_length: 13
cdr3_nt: TGCAGCGTCAACCGGGACAGGGTTTTCGAGCAGTTCTTC
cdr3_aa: CSVNRDRVFEQFF

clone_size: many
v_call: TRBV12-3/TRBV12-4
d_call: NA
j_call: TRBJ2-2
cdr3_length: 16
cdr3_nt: TGTGCCAGCAGTTTAATCGGGACTGGTAACACCGGGGAGCTGTTTTTT
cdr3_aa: CASSLIGTGNTGELFF

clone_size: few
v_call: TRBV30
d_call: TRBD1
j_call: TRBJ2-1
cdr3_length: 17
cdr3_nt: TGTGCCTGGAGCAGGAGGCGGACAGGTAACTCCTACAATGAGCAGTTCTTC
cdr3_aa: CAWSRRRTGNSYNEQFF

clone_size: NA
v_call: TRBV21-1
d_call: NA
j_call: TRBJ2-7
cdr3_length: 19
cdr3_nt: TGTGCCAGCAGCAAAGTAGGGGGACAGGGGGCTAGGAGCTCCTACGAGCAGTACTTC
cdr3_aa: CASSKVGGQGARSSYEQYF

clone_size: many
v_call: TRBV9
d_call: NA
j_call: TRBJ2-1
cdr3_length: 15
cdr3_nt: TGTGCCAGCAGCGTAGTATCCCGGGCTTACAATGAGCAGTTCTTC
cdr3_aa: CASSVVSRAYNEQFF

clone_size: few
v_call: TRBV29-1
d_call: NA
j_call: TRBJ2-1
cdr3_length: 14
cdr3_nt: TGCAGCGTTGAGAGGAGGGGGCGGTACAATGAGCAGTTCTTC
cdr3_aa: CSVERRGRYNEQFF

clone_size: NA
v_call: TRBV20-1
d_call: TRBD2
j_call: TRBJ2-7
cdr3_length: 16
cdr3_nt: TGCAGTGCTAGAGAGGCGGGAGGGCCTTTACGCCAGATGCAGTACTTC
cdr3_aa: CSAREAGGPLRQMQYF

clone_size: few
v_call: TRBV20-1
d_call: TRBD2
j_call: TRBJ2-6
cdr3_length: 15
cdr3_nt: TGCAGTGCAACTAGCGGGGGCTCTGGGGCCAACGTCCTGACTTTC
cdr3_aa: CSATSGGSGANVLTF

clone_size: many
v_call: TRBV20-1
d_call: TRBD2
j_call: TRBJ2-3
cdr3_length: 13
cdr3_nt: TGCAGTGCTAACGGGGGGAGCACAGATACGCAGTATTTT
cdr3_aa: CSANGGSTDTQYF

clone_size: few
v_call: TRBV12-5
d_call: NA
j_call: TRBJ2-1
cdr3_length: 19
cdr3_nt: TGTGCTAGTGGTTTGGTATGGGGGGACCAACTCCTAGGGCGCAATGAGCAGTTCTTC
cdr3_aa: CASGLVWGDQLLGRNEQFF

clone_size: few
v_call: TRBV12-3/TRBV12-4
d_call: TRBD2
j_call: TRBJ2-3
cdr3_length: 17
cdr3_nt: TGTGCCAGCAGCTCTGGACTAGCGGGGGCCCACACAGATACGCAGTATTTT
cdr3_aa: CASSSGLAGAHTDTQYF

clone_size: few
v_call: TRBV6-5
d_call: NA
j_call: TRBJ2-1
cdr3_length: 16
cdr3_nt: TGTGCCAGCAGTTACTCGGGGTTGTACACCTACAATGAGCAGTTCTTC
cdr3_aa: CASSYSGLYTYNEQFF

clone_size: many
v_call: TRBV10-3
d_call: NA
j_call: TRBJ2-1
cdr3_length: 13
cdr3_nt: TGTGCCATCAGTGTTACAACCTACAATGAGCAGTTCTTC
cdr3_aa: CAISVTTYNEQFF

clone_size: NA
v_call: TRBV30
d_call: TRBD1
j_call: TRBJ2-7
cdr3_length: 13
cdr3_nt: TGTGCCTGGAGTGTTAGGACAGGGGACGAGCAGTACTTC
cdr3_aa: CAWSVRTGDEQYF

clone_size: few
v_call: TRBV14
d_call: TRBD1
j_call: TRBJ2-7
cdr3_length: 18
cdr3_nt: TGTGCCAGCAGCCAAGATAGGGGACAGGGTCCTTCATCCTACGAGCAGTACTTC
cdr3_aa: CASSQDRGQGPSSYEQYF

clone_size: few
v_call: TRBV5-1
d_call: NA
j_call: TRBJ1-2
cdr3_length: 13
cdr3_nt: TGCGCCAGCACCGGGGACAATAACTATGGCTACACCTTC
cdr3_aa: CASTGDNNYGYTF

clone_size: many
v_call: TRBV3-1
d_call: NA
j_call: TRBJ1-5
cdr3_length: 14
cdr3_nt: TGTGCCAGCAGCCAAGACAGGGATAATCAGCCCCAGCATTTT
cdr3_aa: CASSQDRDNQPQHF

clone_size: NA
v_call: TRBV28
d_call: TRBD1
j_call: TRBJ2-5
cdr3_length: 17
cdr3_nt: TGTGCCAGCAGTTCCCGACGCGCGACAGGGGGCTATGAGACCCAGTACTTC
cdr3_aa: CASSSRRATGGYETQYF

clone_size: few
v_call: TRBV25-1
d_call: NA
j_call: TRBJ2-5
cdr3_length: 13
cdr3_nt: TGTGCCAGCAGTGAATTAGGGGAAGAGACCCAGTACTTC
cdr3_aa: CASSELGEETQYF

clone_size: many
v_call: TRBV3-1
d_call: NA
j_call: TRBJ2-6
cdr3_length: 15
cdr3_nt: TGTGCCAGCAGGGCCACAGGGCCTGGGGCCAACGTCCTGACTTTC
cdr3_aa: CASRATGPGANVLTF